The 13 T cell receptor beta chains in this list originate from one sample, sequenced in a study of blood T cell repertoires in COVID-19. Sequencing was performed with immunoSEQ multiplex PCR; in TCRdb, only in-frame clones are kept and a portion is missing. The table lists 230,000 or so clones, roughly 80% of them singletons. Input material: peripheral blood. The receptor source for this set is a human donor in a cohort sampled during active COVID-19.

V and J are TRBV30 and TRBJ2-7; 8 bases are shared with TRBD2. Germline CDR1 is GTSNPN and CDR2 is SVGIG (reference sequence). CDR3 size: 14 residues. The V gene end was trimmed by 3 bases and the J gene end by 6 bases; junction bases not matched to a gene: 10. CDR3 region: CAWSHIQAGVEQYF. CDR3 nucleotides: TGTGCCTGGAGCCATATCCAAGCGGGAGTCGAGCAGTACTTC.

V gene TRBV28 combines with J gene TRBJ1-2, with D perhaps matching TRBD1 (5 bases). V lost 2 bases and J 5 bases, leaving 15 bases between the germline ends. The CDR3 contains 15 residues. Germline V gene sequence: CDR1 MDHEN, CDR2 SYDVKM. CDR3 DNA sequence: TGTGCCAGCAGTTTAAGCGGCGGGCGGGGGTATGGCTACACCTTC. It translates to CASSLSGGRGYGYTF.

This chain uses TRBV27 with TRBJ1-1; 10 bases fit TRBD1. The V gene end was trimmed by 3 bases and the J gene end by 8 bases; junction bases not matched to a gene: 9. Germline V gives CDR1 MNHEY, CDR2 SMNVEV (reference sequence). The CDR3 extends over 15 amino acids. CDR3 sequence: CASSLPGTGVGEAFF. The CDR3 DNA is TGTGCCAGCAGTTTGCCCGGGACAGGGGTTGGAGAAGCTTTCTTT.

The chain couples TRBV7-9 to TRBJ2-7; D call uncertain. CDR3 size: 14 residues. CDR1 is SEHNR and CDR2 is FQNEAQ in the germline V gene (reference sequence). V gave up 1 base and J gave up 2 bases, with 9 bases separating them. CDR3: CASSLGGLTYEQYF. The CDR3 DNA reads as TGTGCCAGCAGCTTAGGTGGCCTTACCTACGAGCAGTACTTC. Combining the CDR3 with reference TRBV7-9 and TRBJ2-7 gives the whole variable domain DTGVSQNPRHKITKRGQNVTFRCDPISEHNRLYWYRQTLGQGPEFLTYFQNEAQLEKSRLLSDRFSAERPKGSFSTLEIQRTEQGDSAMYLCASSLGGLTYEQYFGPGTRLTVT.

The chain recombines TRBV2 with TRBJ2-7, with 7 bases matching TRBD1. There are 14 residues in the CDR3. CDR1 is SNHLY, CDR2 FYNNEI, per germline. The trim removed 4 bases at V and 1 base at J, leaving 4 bases unmatched. The CDR3 nucleotides read TGTGCCAGCAGTGTGGGGACAGCATCCTACGAGCAGTACTTC. This sequence encodes CASSVGTASYEQYF.

The chain carries TRBV7-2 and TRBJ1-1; 11 bases map to TRBD1. The CDR3 length is 16 residues. Unmatched junction bases numbered 13, after V lost 6 bases and J lost 7 bases. Germline assignment: CDR1 SGHTA and CDR2 FQGNSA. The CDR3 region has the DNA TGTGCCAGCAGTTCCATCCCCGGACAGGGGGCGATTGAAGCTTTCTTT. The encoded protein is CASSSIPGQGAIEAFF.

The table lists this clone with a few counts. The J gene is TRBJ1-3, the V gene TRBV9, with 7 positions matching TRBD1. Germline-derived CDR1 and CDR2 are SGDLS and YYNGEE. J was trimmed by 1 base and V by 4 bases; bases with no gene match: 2. This CDR3 region has 14 residues. The CDR3 coding sequence is TGTGCCAGCAGCCTGACAGGGTCTGGAAACACCATATATTTT. Translation: CASSLTGSGNTIYF.

This chain joins TRBV28 and TRBJ1-6; D is perhaps TRBD1 (5 bases). Trimming left V 0 bases short and J 5 bases short, with 14 bases between. Per the germline V gene, CDR1 is MDHEN and CDR2 is SYDVKM. The CDR3 has 17 amino acids. The CDR3 protein is CASSLWGGTANNSPLHF. The DNA of the CDR3 is TGTGCCAGCAGTTTATGGGGGGGAACCGCTAATAATTCACCCCTCCACTTT.

The V and J genes are TRBV11-2 and TRBJ2-3, with 9 bases aligning to TRBD2. CDR1 and CDR2 (germline): SGHAT, FQNNGV. The CDR3 consists of 18 residues. V gave up 5 bases and J gave up 6 bases; unmatched junction bases: 18. Here the CDR3 DNA reads TGTGCCAGCAGCATGGCCCCCCTAGCGGGACCCTCAGGGGATACGCAGTATTTT. Its protein is CASSMAPLAGPSGDTQYF.

This clone appeared a few times. This rearrangement joins TRBV7-9 to TRBJ2-1, with 8 bases that match TRBD2. V dropped 6 bases and J dropped 2; count of bases not matched to a gene: 3. The CDR3 covers 14 residues. Germline loops: CDR1 SEHNR, CDR2 FQNEAQ (reference sequence). The CDR3 sequence is CASRTSVTYNEQFF. The CDR3 coding sequence is TGTGCCAGCAGGACTAGCGTAACCTACAATGAGCAGTTCTTC. The full variable domain, in which reference TRBV7-9 and TRBJ2-1 provide the parts outside the CDR3, is DTGVSQNPRHKITKRGQNVTFRCDPISEHNRLYWYRQTLGQGPEFLTYFQNEAQLEKSRLLSDRFSAERPKGSFSTLEIQRTEQGDSAMYLCASRTSVTYNEQFFGPGTRLTVL.

The chain is built from TRBV18 and TRBJ2-7; 11 nucleotides align to TRBD1. Germline V gives CDR1 KGHSH, CDR2 LQKENI. The V and J ends lost 3 bases and 6 bases, in that order; junction bases with no gene match: 10. The CDR3 is 16 residues long. The CDR3 nucleotides read TGTGCCAGCTCACCCCTTCTAGGACAGGGGGCTTCCGAGCAGTACTTC. The encoded protein is CASSPLLGQGASEQYF.

CDR3 sequence reads: CASSPLGQAVYEQYF. The CDR3, as DNA: TGTGCCAGCAGCCCCCTGGGACAAGCCGTTTACGAGCAGTACTTC. The chain employs TRBV6-5 and TRBJ2-7, with a tentative D call TRBD1 (6 bases). The CDR3 has 15 residues. Per germline, CDR1 MNHEY and CDR2 SVGAGI. The V gene lost 6 bases and the J gene lost 4 bases, with 19 bases spanning the gap.

A word on this clone: Other DNA sequences in this specimen translate into the identical CDR3. The chain combines TRBV9 with TRBJ1-5, with 9 bases that match TRBD1. V lost 3 bases to trimming and J lost 7 bases; unmatched junction nucleotides: 5. The CDR3 is 14 residues long. Germline values: CDR1 SGDLS, CDR2 YYNGEE. CDR3 nucleotides: TGTGCCAGCAGCGCGGACAGGGGTGACCAGCCCCAGCATTTT. It specifies CASSADRGDQPQHF.